A selection of T cell receptor beta chains follows, all from one sample in a study of cytomegalovirus exposure and HLA in healthy donors. TCRdb's table, derived via immunoSEQ multiplex PCR, lists solely in-frame clones and lacks some. The sample lists fewer than 80,000 clones; approximately 79% were seen once. Sequenced input: PBMCs. These receptors all stem from a man younger than 40 in good health and CMV-seronegative. Each CDR3 is given with its conserved first and last residue. The D gene is left open where the match is weak. The size of a clone is reported for some rows only, either as once, few or many, or as a class for expanded clones.

TRBJ2-7	once	TRBV5-1	TRBD2	TGCGCCAGCAGCCAGGGGAGCGGGAGGGCCTGGTACGAGCAGTACTTC	CASSQGSGRAWYEQYF
TRBJ2-1	NA	TRBV5-1	TRBD2	TGCGCCAGCAGCTTGAGTAGCGGGAACAATGAGCAGTTCTTC	CASSLSSGNNEQFF
TRBJ2-7	NA	TRBV15	NA	TGTGCCACCAGCAGAGGACTTAGCTCCTACGAGCAGTACTTC	CATSRGLSSYEQYF
TRBJ1-1	NA	TRBV18	NA	TGTGCCAGCTCACCTATTCTGAACACTGAAGCTTTCTTT	CASSPILNTEAFF
TRBJ1-1	NA	TRBV29-1	TRBD1	TGCAGCGTTGGGGGGAAGGGGGCTTACACTGAAGCTTTCTTT	CSVGGKGAYTEAFF
TRBJ2-7	few	TRBV6-6	NA	TGTGCCAGCAGTTATGGCGGCACCTACGAGCAGTACTTC	CASSYGGTYEQYF
TRBJ2-2	NA	TRBV7-6	TRBD1	TGTGCCAGCAGCTATTTACAGGGGAGCGGGGAGCTGTTTTTT	CASSYLQGSGELFF
TRBJ1-2	NA	TRBV5-4	NA	TGTGCCAGCAGCCTGGGGGGAGATGCTAACTATGGCTACACCTTC	CASSLGGDANYGYTF
TRBJ1-2	few	TRBV4-1	NA	TGCGCCAGCAGCCAGGTAAACGGGTGCGGCTACACCTTC	CASSQVNGCGYTF
TRBJ1-2	NA	TRBV29-1	TRBD1	TGCAGCGTTGAAGAACAGGGGAGCTACACCTTC	CSVEEQGSYTF